The 20 T cell receptor beta chains given below trace back to one sample, sequenced in a study of blood T cell repertoires in COVID-19. Data came from immunoSEQ multiplex PCR; TCRdb stores just in-frame clones and leaves some out. The sample has about 210,000 clones; about 88% are singletons. The sequenced sample was peripheral blood. The receptor set was obtained from a woman aged 40 to 50 with acute or convalescent COVID-19.

The CDR3 nucleotides are TGTGCCAGTAGGGACAGTGATTACTCTGGAAACACCATATATTTT. Protein: CASRDSDYSGNTIYF. This chain connects TRBV19 to TRBJ1-3, with D perhaps matching TRBD1 (6 bases). The length of the CDR3 is 15 residues. Trimming left V 6 bases short and J 0 bases short, with 12 bases between. The germline V gene encodes CDR1 LNHDA and CDR2 SQIVND (reference sequence).

The genes are TRBV5-6 and TRBJ2-5; 8 positions match TRBD1. This CDR3 spans 15 amino acids. V shed 4 bases and J 4 bases; nucleotides not matched to a gene: 9. CDR1 and CDR2 (germline): SGHDT, YYEEEE. The CDR3 DNA reads as TGTGCCAGCAGCATTCCCCGGACAGGGCCAGAGACCCAGTACTTC. Protein product: CASSIPRTGPETQYF.

This sequence joins TRBV5-1 and TRBJ2-1; 7 nucleotides match TRBD2. With 5 bases clipped from V and 5 bases from J, the junction kept 7 bases outside the gene matches. The V gene's germline CDR1 is SGHRS and CDR2 YFSETQ. This CDR3 comprises 14 residues. As DNA, the CDR3 is TGCGCCAGCAGTCCCGGGACTACTAACAATGAGCAGTTCTTC. Its protein is CASSPGTTNNEQFF.

This chain joins TRBV7-8 and TRBJ1-1; TRBD1 is a possible D gene (6 bases). V lost 1 base to trimming and J lost 1 base, with 13 bases between them. CDR1 and CDR2 from the germline V gene are SGHVS and FQNEAQ. The CDR3 length is 16 residues. The CDR3 protein is CASSLVAQGANTEAFF. The DNA for the CDR3 is TGTGCCAGCAGCTTAGTGGCACAGGGAGCGAACACTGAAGCTTTCTTT. Supplemented by reference TRBV7-8 and TRBJ1-1, the full variable domain reads GAGVSQSPRYKVAKRGQDVALRCDPISGHVSLFWYQQALGQGPEFLTYFQNEAQLDKSGLPSDRFFAERPEGSVSTLKIQRTQQEDSAVYLCASSLVAQGANTEAFFGQGTRLTVV.

V is TRBV6-5 and J is TRBJ1-1, with TRBD1 matching over 7 bases. Germline CDR1 MNHEY, CDR2 SVGAGI. The CDR3 loop spans 12 amino acids. The ends lost 6 bases at V and 5 bases at J; junction bases unmatched: 3. The CDR3 bases are TGTGCCAGCAGCCCAGGGGGGACTGAAGCTTTCTTT. It is translated as CASSPGGTEAFF.

The rearrangement uses TRBV24-1 and TRBJ1-5; no clear D gene. The length of the CDR3 is 14 residues. Trimming left V 5 bases short and J 3 bases short, with 10 bases between. Germline V gives CDR1 KGHDR, CDR2 SFDVKD. This chain's CDR3 is CATSGAAPNQPQHF. The CDR3 DNA reads as TGTGCCACCAGTGGGGCAGCCCCCAATCAGCCCCAGCATTTT.

The DNA for the CDR3 is TGTGCCGGTAGCGGACTTCTCGGTACCGGGGAGCTGTTTTTT. It translates to CAGSGLLGTGELFF. The genes are TRBV21-1 and TRBJ2-2; TRBD2 is the table's D call and was not checked against the DNA. TRBV21-1 represents a pseudogene. The CDR3 is 14 amino acids.

This sequence joins TRBV6-5 and TRBJ1-3; D unresolved. With 6 bases removed from V and 8 bases from J, the gap between germline ends came to 8 bases. The CDR3 extends over 11 amino acids. The germline gives CDR1 MNHEY, CDR2 SVGAGI. The CDR3 nucleotides read TGTGCCAGCAGACTACGGGACACCATATATTTT. As protein: CASRLRDTIYF.

CDR3 DNA: TGTGCCAGCAGCCGCGGGTGGACAGGGGGTAACTATGGCTACACCTTC. This translates into CASSRGWTGGNYGYTF. The chain combines TRBV27 with TRBJ1-2; 10 bases are a match to TRBD1. The V and J ends lost 6 bases and 1 base, in that order; junction bases with no gene match: 8. The germline CDR1 and CDR2 sequences are MNHEY and SMNVEV (reference sequence). The CDR3 has 16 amino acids.

This clone was counted a single time. The chain is built from TRBV7-9 and TRBJ1-2; 7 bases are a match to TRBD1. The CDR3 loop spans 15 amino acids. Germline CDR1 and CDR2: SEHNR and FQNEAQ (reference sequence). V shed 4 bases, J shed 7 bases, and the junction held 12 bases outside the gene matches. The CDR3 protein is CASSCGLQGVCGYTF. CDR3 coding DNA: TGTGCCAGCAGCTGTGGCCTTCAGGGGGTGTGTGGCTACACCTTC.

This clone was seen only once. The CDR3 DNA sequence: TGTGCCAGCAGCCCGGGGGAGGGGCGTGGCTACACCTTC. It is translated as CASSPGEGRGYTF. This rearrangement joins TRBV7-9 to TRBJ1-2; the D gene is possibly TRBD1 (5 bases). CDR3 length equals 13 residues. The V end lost 5 bases, the J end lost 7 bases, and 14 bases lay between the germline ends. Germline lookup yields CDR1 SEHNR and CDR2 FQNEAQ (reference sequence).

V and J are TRBV6-5 and TRBJ1-2, with 8 bases fitting TRBD1. This CDR3 spans 13 amino acids. The germline V gene has CDR1 MNHEY and CDR2 SVGAGI. J lost 7 bases, V lost 6 bases, and 7 bases had no gene match. CDR3 nucleotides: TGTGCCAGCAGGGGACAGGTCGGGAGTGGCTACACCTTC. It encodes CASRGQVGSGYTF.

This clone has a single count. CDR3 in DNA: TGTGCCAGCAGCTTAGACAGATCCGAGGGGGCAGAGACCCAGTACTTC. Translation: CASSLDRSEGAETQYF. The chain carries TRBV7-6 and TRBJ2-5, with TRBD1 matching over 7 bases. The germline V gene encodes CDR1 SGHVS and CDR2 FNYEAQ. The V and J ends lost 1 base and 4 bases, in that order; junction bases with no gene match: 9. The CDR3 consists of 16 residues.

The J gene is TRBJ1-2, the V gene TRBV2, with TRBD1 as a possible D gene (5 bases). This CDR3 region has 13 residues. V was clipped by 2 bases and J by 3 bases, with 7 bases between them. Germline V lookup: CDR1 SNHLY, CDR2 FYNNEI. The CDR3 region is CASSEQGHYGYTF. The CDR3 coding sequence is TGTGCCAGCAGTGAACAGGGCCACTATGGCTACACCTTC.

The V gene is TRBV6-5, the J gene TRBJ1-4; D uncertain. V was pared by 11 bases and J by 1 base, with 11 bases between. The CDR3 sequence is 13 residues long. Germline lookup yields CDR1 MNHEY and CDR2 SVGAGI. CDR3 DNA sequence: TGTGCCTCATGTTTTGTAACTAATGAAAAACTGTTTTTT. Amino acid sequence: CASCFVTNEKLFF.

J is TRBJ1-1 and V is TRBV19; D is undetermined. The length of the CDR3 is 12 residues. V was clipped by 8 bases and J by 5 bases, with 12 bases between them. Per the germline V gene, CDR1 is LNHDA and CDR2 is SQIVND (reference sequence). CDR3 sequence reads: CASSRGWTEAFF. The CDR3, as DNA: TGTGCCAGTTCGAGAGGCTGGACTGAAGCTTTCTTT.

V gene TRBV11-2 combines with J gene TRBJ2-1; 10 bases align to TRBD2. Germline values: CDR1 SGHAT, CDR2 FQNNGV. The trim removed 2 bases at V and 3 bases at J, leaving 4 bases unmatched. This CDR3 is 16 amino acids long. This CDR3 is CASSLTAGGYYNEQFF. In nucleotides, the CDR3 is TGTGCCAGCAGCTTAACAGCGGGGGGGTACTACAATGAGCAGTTCTTC.

The chain employs TRBV7-9 and TRBJ2-7; TRBD1 matches at 10 bases. The CDR3 has 14 amino acids. With 5 bases clipped from V and 6 bases from J, the junction kept 7 bases outside the gene matches. CDR1 SEHNR and CDR2 FQNEAQ come from the germline V gene (reference sequence). The CDR3 nucleotides are TGTGCCAGCAGCCCAGGGACAGGGGCTCTCGAGCAGTACGTC. Translating gives CASSPGTGALEQYV.

This chain links TRBV19 with TRBJ1-2; 11 positions match TRBD1. The CDR3 extends over 16 amino acids. From germline, CDR1 is LNHDA and CDR2 SQIVND (reference sequence). With V trimmed by 5 bases and J by 8 bases, 13 bases remained unmatched. This chain's CDR3 is CASSRWTGGLSYGYTF. CDR3 bases: TGTGCCAGTAGTCGCTGGACAGGGGGCTTATCCTACGGCTACACCTTC. The whole variable domain, filled in from reference TRBV19 and TRBJ1-2, reads DGGITQSPKYLFRKEGQNVTLSCEQNLNHDAMYWYRQDPGQGLRLIYYSQIVNDFQKGDIAEGYSVSREKKESFPLTVTSAQKNPTAFYLCASSRWTGGLSYGYTFGSGTRLTVV.

The chain has TRBV5-6 and TRBJ2-7; 8 positions agree with TRBD1. This CDR3 is 17 amino acids long. Germline CDR1 reads SGHDT; CDR2 reads YYEEEE. J was trimmed by 3 bases and V by 2 bases; bases with no gene match: 13. CDR3 nucleotide sequence: TGTGCCAGCAGCTTCCGACAGGGGAGCGTGGCCCTCTACGAGCAGTACGTC. Protein sequence: CASSFRQGSVALYEQYV.